These 16 T cell receptor beta chains originate from one sample sequenced in a study of blood T cells in healthy people across ages. For the second PCR, which ran for about 6 to 11 cycles, a sample-barcoded 5' primer and a J-beta primer mix were used. TCRdb redid the calling of the 5' RACE reads with MiXCR, one entry per CDR3 protein. This sample yields some 880,000 distinct CDR3 sequences, of which under 40% are seen a single time; 13% belongs to the top ten. Sequences were obtained from blood. The source is a young man in good health.

The chain is built from TRBV12-3 or TRBV12-4 and TRBJ1-1, with D uncertain. V was shortened by 2 bases and J by 7 bases, with 8 bases between the two germline ends. The CDR3 consists of 12 residues. DNA of the CDR3: TGTGCCAGCAGTTTAACCAGCTTTGAAGCTTTCTTT. Amino acids: CASSLTSFEAFF.

Ten or more counts support this clonotype. The genes are TRBV29-1 and TRBJ2-7; 9 bases are shared with TRBD1. The V gene end was trimmed by 7 bases and the J gene end by 4 bases; junction bases not matched to a gene: 8. Germline V gene sequence: CDR1 SQVTM, CDR2 ANQGSEA. CDR3 length: 13 amino acids. As DNA, the CDR3 is TGCAGCGCCCTTTCCGGGACAGGGTACGAGCAGTACTTC. Translation: CSALSGTGYEQYF.

This clonotype was observed at least ten times. The V call is TRBV5-1, the J call TRBJ2-3, with 12 bases fitting TRBD2. The V gene's germline CDR1 is SGHRS and CDR2 YFSETQ. The trim removed 4 bases at V and 2 bases at J, leaving 5 bases unmatched. The CDR3 sequence is 16 residues long. The CDR3, as DNA: TGCGCCAGCAGCACTAGCGGGGGGCCTTACACAGATACGCAGTATTTT. Encoded protein: CASSTSGGPYTDTQYF.

V is TRBV20-1 and J is TRBJ1-5; possible D gene TRBD1, 5 bases. In germline, CDR1 is DFQATT, CDR2 SNEGSKA (reference sequence). CDR3 length: 16 residues. Trimming cost V 3 bases and J 0 bases, with 15 bases left between them. CDR3 DNA sequence: TGCAGTGCTAGTTCAGGGTCGGGCTATAGCAATCAGCCCCAGCATTTT. Amino acid sequence: CSASSGSGYSNQPQHF.

This clonotype was seen a few times. The CDR3 nucleotides are TGTGCCAGCAGCCCTTGGGCAGGGCCATCGAGGGGCTACACCTTC. Its protein is CASSPWAGPSRGYTF. The chain joins TRBV28 to TRBJ1-2, with D maybe TRBD1 (5 bases). Germline CDR1 is MDHEN and CDR2 is SYDVKM. V lost 6 bases to trimming and J lost 8 bases, with 22 bases between them. There are 15 residues in the CDR3.

This clonotype was picked up many times. This chain connects TRBV7-2 to TRBJ2-5; D is ambiguous. Germline values: CDR1 SGHTA, CDR2 FQGNSA. The V and J ends lost 0 bases and 5 bases respectively, with 4 bases between them. The CDR3 extends over 12 amino acids. The DNA of the CDR3 is TGTGCCAGCAGCTTAGCGAAGGAGACCCAGTACTTC. Translated: CASSLAKETQYF. The full variable domain, in which reference TRBV7-2 and TRBJ2-5 provide the parts outside the CDR3, is GAGVSQSPSNKVTEKGKDVELRCDPISGHTALYWYRQSLGQGLEFLIYFQGNSAPDKSGLPSDRFSAERTGGSVSTLTIQRTQQEDSAVYLCASSLAKETQYFGPGTRLLVL.

The chain employs TRBV4-3 and TRBJ2-3; D call uncertain. CDR3 size: 16 residues. In germline, CDR1 is LGHNA, CDR2 YSLEER. Trimming removed 0 bases from V and 0 bases from J, with 10 bases in between. The CDR3 loop reads CASSQDEAISTDTQYF. The CDR3 bases are TGCGCCAGCAGCCAAGATGAGGCGATTAGCACAGATACGCAGTATTTT.

This clonotype was counted at least ten times. The chain recombines TRBV12-3 or TRBV12-4 with TRBJ1-2; tentatively, D is TRBD1 (5 bases). The CDR3 runs to 12 residues. The V end was cut by 6 bases, the J end by 4 bases, with 9 bases between. In nucleotides, the CDR3 is TGTGCCAGCAGCGGGACGGCCTATGGCTACACCTTC. This codes for CASSGTAYGYTF.

The V and J genes are TRBV12-3 or TRBV12-4 and TRBJ2-3, with TRBD1 matching 10 bases. This CDR3 has 16 residues. J was trimmed by 3 bases and V by 6 bases; bases with no gene match: 9. For the CDR3, the DNA is TGTGCCAGCAGCCCACCCGGGACAGGGGAAACAGATACGCAGTATTTT. This sequence encodes CASSPPGTGETDTQYF.

This clonotype was seen more than once but under ten times. The V call is TRBV6-4, the J call TRBJ2-3, with TRBD2 matching over 7 bases. The CDR3 extends over 15 amino acids. J gave up 3 bases and V 6 bases, and 9 bases lay outside the gene matches. The germline CDR1 and CDR2 sequences are MRHNA and SNTAGT. The CDR3 spells CASRPTSSPTDTQYF. The CDR3 DNA sequence: TGTGCCAGCAGACCGACTAGCTCTCCTACAGATACGCAGTATTTT.

The chain carries TRBV27 and TRBJ2-4; D possibly uses TRBD1 or TRBD2 (5 bases each). Gene TRBJ2-7 matches the end of the DNA better, so the J call may be wrong. Germline values: CDR1 MNHEY, CDR2 SMNVEV (reference sequence). The CDR3 covers 17 residues. CDR3 loop: CASKSQTNTGFEGEQYF. Here the CDR3 DNA reads TGTGCCAGCAAATCCCAAACCAATACAGGCTTTGAGGGCGAGCAGTACTTC.

V is TRBV7-9 and J is TRBJ2-5; no clear D gene. This CDR3 has 14 amino acids. Germline V CDR1 and CDR2: SEHNR, FQNEAQ (reference sequence). With 0 bases removed from V and 0 bases from J, the gap between germline ends came to 5 bases. The CDR3 DNA follows: TGTGCCAGCAGCTTAGCTGTGTACCAAGAGACCCAGTACTTC. This codes for CASSLAVYQETQYF.

The rearrangement links TRBV29-1 to TRBJ1-1, with TRBD1 identical over 7 bases. Germline CDR1 and CDR2: SQVTM and ANQGSEA. The ends lost 7 bases at V and 4 bases at J; junction bases unmatched: 9. CDR3 length equals 13 residues. CDR3 sequence (DNA): TGCAGCGGGGGCAGGGGGTACGGCACTGAAGCTTTCTTT. Its translation is CSGGRGYGTEAFF. The full variable domain, with the rest looked up from reference TRBV29-1 and TRBJ1-1, is SAVISQKPSRDICQRGTSLTIQCQVDSQVTMMFWYRQQPGQSLTLIATANQGSEATYESGFVIDKFPISRPNLTFSTLTVSNMSPEDSSIYLCSGGRGYGTEAFFGQGTRLTVV.

The rearrangement joins TRBV2 to TRBJ2-3; TRBD2 matches 10 bases. Losses at the gene ends were 6 bases for V and 0 bases for J; bases not matched to a gene: 15. CDR3 length: 19 residues. Germline values: CDR1 SNHLY, CDR2 FYNNEI. This CDR3 is CASSISASGGPWSTDTQYF. As DNA, the CDR3 is TGTGCCAGCAGCATCTCCGCTAGCGGGGGCCCCTGGAGCACAGATACGCAGTATTTT.

The chain carries TRBV7-9 and TRBJ2-7; the match to TRBD2 covers 9 bases. The J call may be mistaken, given a closer DNA end match to TRBJ2-5. This CDR3 is 14 amino acids long. CDR1 is SEHNR, CDR2 FQNEAQ, per germline (reference sequence). The CDR3 nucleotides are TGTGCCAGCGGCCTGGGACTAGCCCAAGAGACCCAGTACTTC. Translation: CASGLGLAQETQYF.

This clonotype was counted a few times. This sequence joins TRBV6-2 or TRBV6-3 and TRBJ1-5; 7 bases match TRBD1. With V trimmed by 8 bases and J by 6 bases, 10 bases remained unmatched. The CDR3 extends over 14 amino acids. Germline loops: CDR1 MNHEY, CDR2 SVGEGT. CDR3 coding DNA: TGTGCCAGCGGGGTCAGGGGGATCGGTCAGCCCCAGCATTTT. Translating gives CASGVRGIGQPQHF.